This T cell receptor (beta chain) came from a study of T cell responses to AZD1222 COVID-19 vaccine. Across the study: Recipients boosted at about 4 weeks or about 12 weeks are pooled.

A word on this clone: Its specificity is not known.

The CDR3 sequence is 13 residues long. The V and J ends lost 4 bases and 0 bases, in that order; junction bases with no gene match: 2. Germline lookup yields CDR1 SQVTM and CDR2 ANQGSEA. Study results and limitations: Seropositivity was recorded at baseline in only 6 or 7 AZD1222 recipients.

Here immunoSEQ multiplex PCR was the method, and the copy in TCRdb shows in-frame clones only, minus some. This table holds roughly 100,000 clones, approximately 96% found once. The chain employs TRBV29-1 and TRBJ1-1; 7 bases align to TRBD1. The TCR comes from an adult in good health. The sample here was peripheral blood, taken on day 0 of AZD1222 vaccination. CDR3 bases: TGCAGCGTTGGTGGGACAGTGAACACTGAAGCTTTCTTT. Protein sequence: CSVGGTVNTEAFF.